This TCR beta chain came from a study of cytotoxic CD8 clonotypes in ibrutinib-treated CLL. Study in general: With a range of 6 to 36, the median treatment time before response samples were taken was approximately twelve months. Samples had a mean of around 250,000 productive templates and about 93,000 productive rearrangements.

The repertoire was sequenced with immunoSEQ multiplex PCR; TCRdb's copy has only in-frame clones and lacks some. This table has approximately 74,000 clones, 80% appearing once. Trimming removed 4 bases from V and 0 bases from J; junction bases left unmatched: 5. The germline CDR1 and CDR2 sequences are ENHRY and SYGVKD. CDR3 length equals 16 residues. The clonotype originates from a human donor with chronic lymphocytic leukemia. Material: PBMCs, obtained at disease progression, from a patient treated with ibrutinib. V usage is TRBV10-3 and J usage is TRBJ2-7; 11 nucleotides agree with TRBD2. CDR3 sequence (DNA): TGTGCCATCAGTGGGCCGACTAGCGGGATCTCCTACGAGCAGTACTTC. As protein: CAISGPTSGISYEQYF.